The source of this T cell receptor beta chain is a study of T cell responses to AZD1222 COVID-19 vaccine. Study findings and constraints: Donors were chiefly white British, with a greater number of females, and clonal diversity was perhaps underestimated. At baseline, just 5 or 6 AZD1222 recipients tested seropositive. CD4 TCRs covered the whole spike, strongest at regions 160-218 and 743-854.

Sequencing was performed with immunoSEQ multiplex PCR; in TCRdb, only in-frame clones are kept and a portion is missing. Of fewer than 150,000 clones in the sample, over 90% were seen once. Germline V gene sequence: CDR1 MNHEY, CDR2 SVGEGT. This CDR3 spans 13 amino acids. V gave up 4 bases and J gave up 0 bases, with 4 bases separating them. In regard to this clone: Its antigen is not known.

The V and J genes are TRBV6-2 or TRBV6-3 and TRBJ2-1, with unresolved D. This clonotype was sampled from an adult in good health. The specimen was peripheral blood, collected on day 0 of AZD1222 vaccination. CDR3: CASSFSSYNEQFF. The CDR3 nucleotides are TGTGCCAGCAGTTTTAGCTCCTACAATGAGCAGTTCTTC.